The 23 T cell receptor beta chains below come from one sample, sequenced in a study of metastatic and nonmetastatic thyroid tumors. Patients underwent thyroid surgery, and none had received any treatment before it. Using MiXCR, TCRdb reanalyzed the PCR reads. The sample includes approximately 17,000 clones, approximately 28% of them seen just once. The sample taken for sequencing was tumor tissue. These receptors were taken from a female donor with papillary thyroid cancer or a benign thyroid nodule (not recorded which). Some clones in this sample may be carry-over from other donors' samples.

This clone was seen many times. The chain couples TRBV28 to TRBJ1-2, with unresolved D. Trimming cost V 4 bases and J 3 bases, with 3 bases left between them. Germline V gene lookup returns CDR1 MDHEN and CDR2 SYDVKM. The CDR3 covers 11 residues. The CDR3 loop is CASSSYYGYTF. CDR3 nucleotide sequence: TGTGCCAGCAGTTCTTACTATGGCTACACCTTC.

V gene TRBV5-1 combines with J gene TRBJ1-2; D unresolved. Trimming removed 0 bases from V and 0 bases from J, with 15 bases in between. Germline V gene sequence: CDR1 SGHRS, CDR2 YFSETQ. The CDR3 extends over 17 amino acids. The CDR3 nucleotides are TGCGCCAGCAGCTTGGAAGCAAACCCGTTTACTAACTATGGCTACACCTTC. Translation: CASSLEANPFTNYGYTF.

By its share, this clone is medium-sized. The chain is built from TRBV6-2 or TRBV6-3 and TRBJ2-7; D gene uncertain. Per the germline V gene, CDR1 is MNHEY and CDR2 is SVGEGT. Trimming removed 4 bases from V and 4 bases from J, with 5 bases in between. CDR3 length equals 11 residues. The CDR3 here is CASSLQYEQYF. The CDR3 bases are TGTGCCAGCAGTTTGCAATACGAGCAGTACTTC.

By proportion, this clone is medium-sized. The J gene is TRBJ2-7, the V gene TRBV11-1, with 8 nucleotides matching TRBD1. Trimming took 4 bases from V and 6 from J; bases not matched to a gene: 5. The CDR3 is 13 amino acids. Germline CDR1 is SGHAT and CDR2 is FQDESV (reference sequence). The CDR3 sequence is CASSSGQVLEQYF. CDR3 bases: TGTGCCAGCAGCTCGGGACAGGTTCTCGAGCAGTACTTC.

Many counts were recorded for this clone. The chain uses TRBV20-1 and TRBJ1-1, with D possibly being TRBD1 (6 bases). The CDR3 has 14 amino acids. V lost 6 bases to trimming and J lost 2 bases, with 16 bases between them. Germline CDR1 is DFQATT and CDR2 is SNEGSKA (reference sequence). The CDR3, as DNA: TGCAGTGCCCATCGGGGGGGCCTCAACACTGAAGCTTTCTTT. Translated: CSAHRGGLNTEAFF.

The CDR3 nucleotides read TGTGCCAGCACTTTGGGCGGGGCGGGGTACAATGAGCAGTTCTTC. Its protein is CASTLGGAGYNEQFF. This sequence joins TRBV11-2 and TRBJ2-1; perhaps TRBD2 as D (6 bases). Trimming stripped 7 bases from V and 4 bases from J, with 17 bases between. Germline values: CDR1 SGHAT, CDR2 FQNNGV. This CDR3 contains 15 residues.

There are many counts of this clone. This may be a read error, as it is one base from a much larger clone. Since no conserved phenylalanine or tryptophan closes the CDR3, a read error is the likely cause. The V call is TRBV3-1, the J call TRBJ1-4; D gene unclear. Trimming removed 4 bases at V and 8 bases at J, with 8 bases between. In germline, CDR1 is LGHDT, CDR2 YNNKEL (reference sequence). This CDR3 region has 12 residues. The DNA for the CDR3 is TGTGCCAGCAGCCCCCAGTCCGAAAAACTGTTTTCT. Protein product: CASSPQSEKLFS.

About this clone: Other DNA sequences in this sample translate to the same CDR3. The chain is built from TRBV4-1 and TRBJ1-1; D might be TRBD1 (5 bases). The CDR3 spans 16 residues. Looked up from germline, CDR1 is MGHRA and CDR2 is YSYEKL. The V and J ends lost 2 bases and 0 bases respectively, with 13 bases between them. CDR3 residues: CASSQQGWGLNTEAFF. The DNA for the CDR3 is TGCGCCAGCAGCCAACAGGGCTGGGGTCTGAACACTGAAGCTTTCTTT.

The sample holds a few counts of this clone. The conserved final phenylalanine or tryptophan is absent from the CDR3, which likely points to a read error. V and J are TRBV6-1 and TRBJ1-5; the D is unclear. Trimming took off 8 bases at V and 7 bases at J, with 18 bases between the two ends. Germline V gives CDR1 MNHNS, CDR2 SASEGT. The CDR3 totals 14 residues. The CDR3 DNA reads as TGTGCCAGCTCCCATCAGTGTTTCGGGCAGCCCCAGCATTCT. Protein: CASSHQCFGQPQHS.

The chain couples TRBV7-2 to TRBJ2-7; no clear D gene. CDR1 is SGHTA and CDR2 is FQGNSA in the germline V gene. V was trimmed by 0 bases and J by 0 bases, leaving 3 bases between them. CDR3 length equals 13 residues. DNA of the CDR3: TGTGCCAGCAGCTTAGCCCTCTCCTACGAGCAGTACTTC. Its protein product is CASSLALSYEQYF.

This clone appeared a few times. A much bigger clone sits one base away, suggesting this may be a read error. The chain combines TRBV11-2 with TRBJ2-1; 12 nucleotides align to TRBD2. This CDR3 is 16 amino acids long. V shed 8 bases and J 5 bases; nucleotides not matched to a gene: 10. The V gene's germline CDR1 is SGHAT and CDR2 FQNNGV. This CDR3 is CASGDRTSGTHNEQFF. DNA for the CDR3: TGTGCCAGCGGAGACCGGACTAGCGGGACCCACAATGAGCAGTTCTTC.

This clone qualifies as medium-sized. Mismatch with germline at one junction end may stem from a read error. The CDR3 loop is CATSRDGLGVGNKQFF. The CDR3, as DNA: TGTGCCACCAGCAGAGATGGTTTGGGGGTCGGCAATAAGCAGTTCTTC. The chain carries TRBV15 and TRBJ2-1, with D perhaps matching TRBD1 or TRBD2 (5 bases each). Germline CDR1 reads LNHNV; CDR2 reads YYDKDF (reference sequence). This CDR3 has 16 residues. Combining the CDR3 with reference TRBV15 and TRBJ2-1 gives the whole variable domain DAMVIQNPRYQVTQFGKPVTLSCSQTLNHNVMYWYQQKSSQAPKLLFHYYDKDFNNEADTPDNFQSRRPNTSFCFLDIRSPGLGDTAMYLCATSRDGLGVGNKQFFGPGTRLTVL.

The V and J genes are TRBV3-1 and TRBJ2-1; D gene ambiguous. Germline loops: CDR1 LGHDT, CDR2 YNNKEL (reference sequence). The CDR3 covers 12 residues. V lost 4 bases, J lost 10 bases, and 11 bases lay in between. The CDR3 DNA follows: TGTGCCAGCAGCCCAGTAGCCGGCGAGCAGTTCTTC. This gives the protein CASSPVAGEQFF.

The chain employs TRBV6-5 and TRBJ2-2, with D unresolved. V was trimmed by 2 bases and J by 3 bases, leaving 10 bases between them. The CDR3 extends over 15 amino acids. Germline values: CDR1 MNHEY, CDR2 SVGAGI. The DNA for the CDR3 is TGTGCCAGCAGTTACGCATTCGGATACACCGGGGAGCTGTTTTTT. This codes for CASSYAFGYTGELFF.

The chain is built from TRBV30 and TRBJ2-7; no clear D. Germline CDR1 GTSNPN, CDR2 SVGIG (reference sequence). The V end lost 0 bases, the J end lost 7 bases, and 13 bases lay between the germline ends. CDR3 size: 13 residues. In DNA, the CDR3 is TGTGCCTGGAGTGTAAGCACCCTTCGAGAGCAGTACTTC. This gives the protein CAWSVSTLREQYF.

This clone appeared once. The V and J genes are TRBV5-1 and TRBJ1-2; weak D call: TRBD1 (6 bases). This CDR3 is built from 16 residues. Germline CDR1 is SGHRS and CDR2 is YFSETQ. V shed 4 bases and J shed 3 bases, with 19 bases lying between them. DNA for the CDR3: TGCGCCAGCAGCCAGCGAGGGGGGCAGGGCGACTATGGCTACACCTTC. Translation: CASSQRGGQGDYGYTF.

This clone was detected many times. In DNA form, the CDR3 reads TGTGCCACCGGGCCAGGGGGGTTACAAGAGACCCAGTACTTC. Translation gives CATGPGGLQETQYF. The chain carries TRBV27 and TRBJ2-5; TRBD1 might be the D (7 bases). The V end was cut by 10 bases, the J end by 2 bases, with 17 bases between. Germline assignment: CDR1 MNHEY and CDR2 SMNVEV (reference sequence). The CDR3 is 14 residues long.

Relative to its sample, this clone is medium-sized. V usage is TRBV12-5 and J usage is TRBJ2-1, with D hard to call. CDR3 length: 13 residues. Deletions cut 5 bases from V and 6 bases from J, with 11 bases between. In germline, CDR1 is LGHNT, CDR2 FRNRAP. The CDR3 sequence is CASGPGPSNEQFF. CDR3 coding DNA: TGTGCTAGTGGTCCTGGTCCCTCCAATGAGCAGTTCTTC.

J is TRBJ2-1 and V is TRBV28; the D call may be TRBD1 or TRBD2 (6 bases each). The CDR3 sequence is 14 residues long. V was clipped by 7 bases and J by 2 bases, with 12 bases between them. Germline values: CDR1 MDHEN, CDR2 SYDVKM. The CDR3 bases are TGTGCCAGCAAGGGGGGAAGTACCTACAATGAGCAGTTCTTC. Its protein product is CASKGGSTYNEQFF. The complete variable domain, with remaining parts taken from reference TRBV28 and TRBJ2-1, reads DVKVTQSSRYLVKRTGEKVFLECVQDMDHENMFWYRQDPGLGLRLIYFSYDVKMKEKGDIPEGYSVSREKKERFSLILESASTNQTSMYLCASKGGSTYNEQFFGPGTRLTVL.

This clone rates as medium-sized. The chain carries TRBV5-1 and TRBJ2-3, with D perhaps matching TRBD2 (5 bases). The CDR3 consists of 13 residues. Germline-derived CDR1 and CDR2 are SGHRS and YFSETQ. Trimming shortened V by 6 bases and J by 9 bases, and 17 bases separated the two germline ends. The CDR3 DNA sequence: TGCGCCAGCACCGGAGCGCTACTAGACACGCAGTATTTT. As protein: CASTGALLDTQYF.

This clone was recorded many times. V is TRBV13 and J is TRBJ1-1, with D possibly TRBD1 on 6 matching bases. The CDR3 is made up of 13 amino acids. Per germline, CDR1 PRHDT and CDR2 FYEKMQ (reference sequence). V lost 7 bases, J lost 1 base, and 10 bases lay in between. CDR3 residues: CASNIRGNTEAFF. The DNA of the CDR3 is TGTGCCAGCAACATCAGGGGGAACACTGAAGCTTTCTTT.

This clone appeared many times. The chain employs TRBV7-9 and TRBJ1-6, with a tentative D call TRBD1 (6 bases). The CDR3 contains 13 residues. V was pared by 6 bases and J by 8 bases, with 11 bases between. CDR1 and CDR2 (germline): SEHNR, FQNEAQ (reference sequence). The CDR3, as DNA: TGTGCCAGCAGTTGGACAGCGGATTCACCCCTCCACTTT. This translates into CASSWTADSPLHF.

This clone was seen only a few times. This rearrangement joins TRBV3-1 to TRBJ2-1; 10 nucleotides align to TRBD2. Germline V gene data show CDR1 as LGHDT and CDR2 as YNNKEL (reference sequence). The CDR3 is made up of 16 amino acids. J gave up 8 bases and V 1 base, and 8 bases lay outside the gene matches. CDR3 amino acids: CASSQALAGSWDEQFF. CDR3 nucleotide sequence: TGTGCCAGCAGCCAAGCACTAGCGGGGTCGTGGGATGAGCAGTTCTTC.